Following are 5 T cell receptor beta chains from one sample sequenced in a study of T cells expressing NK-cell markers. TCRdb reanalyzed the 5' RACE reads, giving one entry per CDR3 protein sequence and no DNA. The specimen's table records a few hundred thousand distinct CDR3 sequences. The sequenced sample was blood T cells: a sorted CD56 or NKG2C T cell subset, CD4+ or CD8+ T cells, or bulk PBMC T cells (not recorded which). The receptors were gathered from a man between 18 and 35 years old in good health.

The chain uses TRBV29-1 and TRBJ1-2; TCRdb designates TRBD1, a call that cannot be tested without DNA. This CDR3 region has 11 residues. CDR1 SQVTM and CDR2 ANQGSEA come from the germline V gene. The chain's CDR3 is CSAGGQYGYTF.

The CDR3 region is CSVGDRNYGYTF. The V call is TRBV29-1, the J call TRBJ1-2; TCRdb's D call, TRBD1, is unchecked because there is no DNA. Looked up from germline, CDR1 is SQVTM and CDR2 is ANQGSEA. The CDR3 is 12 amino acids.

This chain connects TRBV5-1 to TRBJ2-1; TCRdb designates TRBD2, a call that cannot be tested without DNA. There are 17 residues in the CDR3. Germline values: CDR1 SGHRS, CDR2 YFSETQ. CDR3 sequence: CASSSPRLAGDYNEQFF.

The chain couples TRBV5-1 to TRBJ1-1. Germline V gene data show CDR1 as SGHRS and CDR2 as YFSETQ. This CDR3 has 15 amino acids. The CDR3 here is CASSWATTANTEAFF.

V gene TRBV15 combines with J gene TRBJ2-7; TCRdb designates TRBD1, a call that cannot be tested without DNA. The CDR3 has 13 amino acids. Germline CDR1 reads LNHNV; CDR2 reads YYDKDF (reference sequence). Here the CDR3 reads CATSSSPEGEQYF.